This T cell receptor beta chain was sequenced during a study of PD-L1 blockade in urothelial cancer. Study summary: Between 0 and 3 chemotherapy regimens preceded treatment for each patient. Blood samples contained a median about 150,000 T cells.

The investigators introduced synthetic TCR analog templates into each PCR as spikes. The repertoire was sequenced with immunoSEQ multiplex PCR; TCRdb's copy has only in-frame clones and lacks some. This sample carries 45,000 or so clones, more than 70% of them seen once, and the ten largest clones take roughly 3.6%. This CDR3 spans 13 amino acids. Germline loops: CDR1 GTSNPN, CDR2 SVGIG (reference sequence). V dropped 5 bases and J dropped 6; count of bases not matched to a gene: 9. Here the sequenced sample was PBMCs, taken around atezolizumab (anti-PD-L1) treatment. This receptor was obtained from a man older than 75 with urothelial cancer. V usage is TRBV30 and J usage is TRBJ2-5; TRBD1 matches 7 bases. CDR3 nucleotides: TGTGCCTGGGTGCTAAAGGGGGCTCAGACCCAGTACTTC. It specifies CAWVLKGAQTQYF.